These 10 T cell receptor beta chains originate from one sample sequenced in a study of T cell repertoires in cytomegalovirus infection. TCRdb re-derived calls from the reads in MiXCR, one entry per CDR3 protein. The data show fewer than 550,000 distinct CDR3 sequences, around 11% seen once. What was sequenced was PBMCs. The receptors shown here come from a human donor in good health (CMV status not recorded). Some clones in this sample may be carry-over from other donors' samples.

The chain has TRBV28 and TRBJ2-2; maybe TRBD1 (6 bases). Trimming left V 4 bases short and J 7 bases short, with 10 bases between. This CDR3 has 13 residues. The germline CDR1 and CDR2 sequences are MDHEN and SYDVKM. For the CDR3, the DNA is TGTGCCAGCAGTTCAGGGGTGGGCGGGGAGCTGTTTTTT. Translated, it gives CASSSGVGGELFF.

The sample holds many counts of this clonotype. V and J are TRBV10-1 and TRBJ1-1, with D unresolved. The CDR3 contains 13 residues. V lost 6 bases, J lost 0 bases, and 8 bases lay in between. The germline gives CDR1 WNHNN, CDR2 SYGVQD (reference sequence). In DNA, the CDR3 is TGCGCCAGCAGGGAGACGATGAACACTGAAGCTTTCTTT. Translating it yields CASRETMNTEAFF.

This clonotype came up a few times. The gene calls are TRBV13 and TRBJ2-2; 7 bases are shared with TRBD1. There are 16 residues in the CDR3. Germline CDR1 PRHDT, CDR2 FYEKMQ (reference sequence). The junction had 18 bases not matched to a gene; V was cut back by 10 bases and J by 7 bases. This CDR3 reads CATEYDITGESGELFF. The CDR3 coding sequence is TGTGCCACCGAATACGATATCACAGGGGAGAGCGGGGAGCTGTTTTTT.

Ten or more counts support this clonotype. The rearrangement uses TRBV12-3 or TRBV12-4 and TRBJ2-2; either TRBD1 or TRBD2 may fit D (5 bases each). This CDR3 region has 16 residues. V was pared by 3 bases and J by 4 bases, with 15 bases between. The CDR3 bases are TGTGCCAGCAGTTTGGGGGATGGGGTTGGCACCGGGGAGCTGTTTTTT. Amino acid sequence: CASSLGDGVGTGELFF.

This clonotype was detected ten times or more. The gene calls are TRBV11-2 and TRBJ2-3; no definite D call. The CDR3 totals 13 residues. The V and J ends lost 1 base and 6 bases respectively, with 8 bases between them. Germline V gives CDR1 SGHAT, CDR2 FQNNGV. The DNA of the CDR3 is TGTGCCAGCAGCTTAGTATATGCGGATACGCAGTATTTT. This translates into CASSLVYADTQYF.

This clonotype was detected ten times or more. The gene calls are TRBV28 and TRBJ1-5; TRBD1 agrees at 7 bases. Germline values: CDR1 MDHEN, CDR2 SYDVKM. The length of the CDR3 is 15 residues. J gave up 3 bases and V 6 bases, and 8 bases lay outside the gene matches. The CDR3 loop reads CASRGTAETNQPQHF. The CDR3 DNA reads as TGTGCCAGCAGAGGGACAGCCGAGACCAATCAGCCCCAGCATTTT. The full variable domain, in which reference TRBV28 and TRBJ1-5 provide the parts outside the CDR3, is DVKVTQSSRYLVKRTGEKVFLECVQDMDHENMFWYRQDPGLGLRLIYFSYDVKMKEKGDIPEGYSVSREKKERFSLILESASTNQTSMYLCASRGTAETNQPQHFGDGTRLSIL.

As to this clonotype: This may stem from a read error, because a much larger clone lies one nucleotide away. The chain has TRBV20-1 and TRBJ2-7; 10 bases are a match to TRBD1. Trimming removed 5 bases from V and 2 bases from J; junction bases left unmatched: 9. From germline, CDR1 is DFQATT and CDR2 SNEGSKA (reference sequence). The length of the CDR3 is 15 residues. The CDR3 nucleotides read TGCAGTGCTGAAGACCGGGACAGGGGAACCTACGAGCAGTACTTC. Translated: CSAEDRDRGTYEQYF.

The CDR3 region has the DNA TGTGCCATCAGTGACGCGAAGGGGGCAGATACGCAGTATTTT. This sequence encodes CAISDAKGADTQYF. V and J are TRBV10-3 and TRBJ2-3; tentative D call: TRBD1 (6 bases). Trimming removed 3 bases from V and 4 bases from J, with 11 bases in between. In germline, CDR1 is ENHRY, CDR2 SYGVKD. The CDR3 has 14 residues.

This clonotype appeared many times. The gene calls are TRBV2 and TRBJ2-7; no firm D call. Trimming cost V 2 bases and J 4 bases, with 6 bases left between them. Germline V gene lookup returns CDR1 SNHLY and CDR2 FYNNEI. There are 12 residues in the CDR3. The CDR3 is CASSEMEYEQYF. DNA of the CDR3: TGTGCCAGCAGTGAAATGGAGTACGAGCAGTACTTC.

This clonotype came up many times. The chain has TRBV20-1 and TRBJ2-5; 8 bases are shared with TRBD2. The CDR3 loop spans 15 amino acids. CDR1 and CDR2 (germline): DFQATT, SNEGSKA (reference sequence). CDR3 amino acids: CSADLTSDPQETQYF. In DNA form, the CDR3 reads TGCAGCGCTGACTTGACTAGCGACCCGCAAGAGACCCAGTACTTC.